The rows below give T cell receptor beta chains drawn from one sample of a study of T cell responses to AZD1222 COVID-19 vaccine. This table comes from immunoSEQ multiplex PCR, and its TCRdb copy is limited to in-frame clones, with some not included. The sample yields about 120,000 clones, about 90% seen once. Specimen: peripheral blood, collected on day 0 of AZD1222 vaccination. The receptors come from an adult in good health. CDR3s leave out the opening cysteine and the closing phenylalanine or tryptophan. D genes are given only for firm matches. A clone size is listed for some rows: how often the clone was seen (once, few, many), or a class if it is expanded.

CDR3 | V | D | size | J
ASSEGLGTFEAF | TRBV9 | - | - | TRBJ1-1
ASSIWLPNQPQH | TRBV19 | - | medium-sized | TRBJ1-5
ASSQGASGRAYEQY | TRBV14 | TRBD2 | - | TRBJ2-7
SVDRGGFAEAF | TRBV29-1 | - | - | TRBJ1-1
ASSPSGDSYGYT | TRBV18 | TRBD1 | few | TRBJ1-2
ASSFTGGLGYT | TRBV7-2 | TRBD1 | - | TRBJ1-2
ASRQGGTDTQY | TRBV19 | - | - | TRBJ2-3
ASSLVRRNTEAF | TRBV7-2 | - | - | TRBJ1-1
ASRTPAVGTAIGNTIY | TRBV28 | - | - | TRBJ1-3
ASSHRAGLSYEQY | TRBV27 | - | - | TRBJ2-7
ASSPNPGWTEAF | TRBV18 | - | - | TRBJ1-1
ASGLVETWIRAGNTIY | TRBV12-5 | - | - | TRBJ1-3
ASSLGVPGELF | TRBV12-3/TRBV12-4 | - | - | TRBJ2-2
ASTPSPNTEAF | TRBV9 | - | - | TRBJ1-1
ASSIRTGENSPLH | TRBV5-4 | TRBD1 | - | TRBJ1-6
ASSPQASQYFRSGQY | TRBV4-1 | - | once | TRBJ2-7
ASSLGGTTSHSPLH | TRBV7-3 | - | - | TRBJ1-6
ASSYSLAGIDEKLF | TRBV6-5 | - | - | TRBJ1-4